This record looks at one T cell receptor beta chain sequence and its context. Antigen specificity is unknown. Germline lookup yields CDR1 ENHRY and CDR2 SYGVKD. Trimming cost V 3 bases and J 7 bases, with 11 bases left between them. The CDR3 contains 13 residues. This specimen belongs to a study of beta chain features in type 1 diabetes. Broader study findings: It was possible that PCR favored shorter templates, equally so in patients and controls. Across patients, naive, central memory and Treg TCRB repertoires exhibited apparently greater similarity than was observed across healthy donors.

Sequenced material consisted of expressed TCRB transcripts (all of the isolated RNA was reverse transcribed). The repertoire was sequenced with immunoSEQ multiplex PCR; TCRdb's copy has only in-frame clones and lacks some. The table lists 900,000 or so clones, roughly 15% of them singletons. Sequenced material: naive CD4+ T cells from blood. The sequence came from a woman aged 18-29 years in good health. The chain uses TRBV10-3 and TRBJ2-3; D not resolved. CDR3 DNA: TGTGCCATCAGTGATCCCCTCGTCAATACGCAGTATTTT. Its translation is CAISDPLVNTQYF.